The 27 T cell receptor beta chains listed next were all sequenced from one sample in a study of hypomethylating agent response in myelodysplastic syndrome. TCRdb's copy holds only in-frame clones and misses some; the assay was immunoSEQ multiplex PCR. The sample has approximately 6,600 clones, more than 80% seen once. The sample in question was bone marrow, obtained before or after starting hypomethylating agent treatment for myelodysplastic syndrome (not recorded which). These receptors all stem from a human donor with myelodysplastic syndrome.

The chain carries TRBV6-1 and TRBJ1-2; weak D call: TRBD1 (5 bases). The CDR3 is made up of 15 amino acids. V lost 1 base to trimming and J lost 2 bases, with 11 bases between them. Germline CDR1 reads MNHNS; CDR2 reads SASEGT. The DNA for the CDR3 is TGTGCCAGCAGTGAAGGGCCGGGGGAGAACTATGGCTACACCTTC. This gives the protein CASSEGPGENYGYTF.

This clone was counted a single time. The gene calls are TRBV13 and TRBJ2-1, with D perhaps given as TRBD1 or TRBD2 (5 bases each). Germline assignment: CDR1 PRHDT and CDR2 FYEKMQ (reference sequence). Trimming removed 4 bases from V and 6 bases from J, with 22 bases in between. The CDR3 length is 17 residues. CDR3: CASSSSRLGRLVNEQFF. The CDR3 nucleotides are TGTGCCAGCAGCTCCTCCAGGTTGGGACGTTTGGTCAATGAGCAGTTCTTC.

V gene TRBV27 combines with J gene TRBJ2-1, with a weak D call TRBD1 (5 bases). V was cut by 2 bases and J by 2 bases, with 10 bases left in between. CDR1 and CDR2 (germline): MNHEY, SMNVEV (reference sequence). The CDR3 has 15 amino acids. In DNA, the CDR3 is TGTGCCAGCAGTTTAGCACCGACAGCCTACAATGAGCAGTTCTTC. Translation gives CASSLAPTAYNEQFF.

The genes are TRBV21-1 and TRBJ1-2; the DNA was not used to check the table's D call, TRBD1. TRBV21-1 is recorded as a pseudogene. The CDR3 spans 18 residues. CDR3 loop: CASSKAGQGGGQNYGYTF. The CDR3 nucleotides read TGTGCCAGCAGCAAAGCGGGGCAGGGGGGTGGCCAAAACTATGGCTACACCTTC.

The J gene is TRBJ2-7, the V gene TRBV6-6; 8 positions agree with TRBD1. J lost 4 bases, V lost 6 bases, and 11 bases had no gene match. The germline CDR1 and CDR2 sequences are MNHNY and SVGAGI (reference sequence). The CDR3 runs to 15 residues. The CDR3 is CASRPGGQGAYEQYF. The CDR3 DNA follows: TGTGCCAGCAGGCCAGGAGGGCAGGGGGCGTACGAGCAGTACTTC.

This chain links TRBV6-1 with TRBJ2-7; D gene unclear. The CDR3 is 13 residues long. Deletions cut 7 bases from V and 2 bases from J, with 12 bases between. The V gene's germline CDR1 is MNHNS and CDR2 SASEGT. The CDR3 protein is CASTGPGPYEQYF. CDR3 nucleotides: TGTGCCAGCACCGGGCCTGGCCCCTACGAGCAGTACTTC.

This chain joins TRBV6-5 and TRBJ2-7; D remains unclear. Germline-derived CDR1 and CDR2 are MNHEY and SVGAGI. This CDR3 comprises 13 residues. V lost 6 bases and J 0 bases, leaving 9 bases between the germline ends. As DNA, the CDR3 is TGTGCCAGCAGGTCCGGTAGCTCCTACGAGCAGTACTTC. It codes for CASRSGSSYEQYF.

V is TRBV18 and J is TRBJ1-6; unclear D gene. Looked up from germline, CDR1 is KGHSH and CDR2 is LQKENI. This CDR3 spans 15 amino acids. V dropped 0 bases and J dropped 0 bases, with 3 bases sitting between them. CDR3 amino acids: CASSPPTSYNSPLHF. The DNA for the CDR3 is TGTGCCAGCTCACCACCCACCTCCTATAATTCACCCCTCCACTTT.

V is TRBV7-2 and J is TRBJ1-5, with D perhaps matching TRBD1 (5 bases). Germline CDR1 and CDR2: SGHTA and FQGNSA. Trimming shortened V by 5 bases and J by 6 bases, and 11 bases separated the two germline ends. The CDR3 is 13 amino acids. This chain's CDR3 is CASSLGGGQPQHF. In nucleotides, the CDR3 is TGTGCCAGCAGCCTCGGGGGTGGTCAGCCCCAGCATTTT.

The chain combines TRBV19 with TRBJ1-1, with 8 bases identical to TRBD1. The CDR3 spans 13 residues. CDR1 LNHDA and CDR2 SQIVND come from the germline V gene (reference sequence). V lost 8 bases to trimming and J lost 4 bases; unmatched junction nucleotides: 6. The chain's CDR3 is CASAGQATTEAFF. The DNA for the CDR3 is TGTGCCAGTGCGGGACAGGCGACCACTGAAGCTTTCTTT.

This clone was recorded a few times. V usage is TRBV14 and J usage is TRBJ1-6, with 10 bases identical to TRBD1. The germline gives CDR1 SGHDN, CDR2 FVKESK. CDR3 length equals 14 residues. V lost 4 bases and J lost 8; bases outside the gene matches: 2. The CDR3 loop reads CASSLTGGYSPLHF. The CDR3 region has the DNA TGTGCCAGCAGCCTGACAGGGGGCTATTCACCCCTCCACTTT.

This chain uses TRBV10-2 with TRBJ1-1; no clear D. Germline CDR1 is WSHSY and CDR2 is SAAADI. V was clipped by 10 bases and J by 0 bases, with 12 bases between them. The CDR3 contains 13 residues. The DNA for the CDR3 is TGCGCCATTCTAGATGACATGAACACTGAAGCTTTCTTT. The encoded protein is CAILDDMNTEAFF.

V is TRBV11-2 and J is TRBJ2-2, with D perhaps matching TRBD2 (5 bases). CDR1 is SGHAT, CDR2 FQNNGV, per germline. V shed 3 bases and J shed 3 bases, with 11 bases lying between them. CDR3 length equals 15 residues. The CDR3 nucleotides read TGTGCCAGCAGCTTGAGAGGGAGCGACACCGGGGAGCTGTTTTTT. Translating it yields CASSLRGSDTGELFF.

The rearrangement links TRBV7-6 to TRBJ2-5; 10 bases fit TRBD1. CDR3 length: 16 amino acids. The trim removed 5 bases at V and 3 bases at J, leaving 9 bases unmatched. The germline V gene encodes CDR1 SGHVS and CDR2 FNYEAQ. The CDR3 sequence: CASSQNTGTGEETQYF. The CDR3 DNA sequence: TGTGCCAGCAGCCAAAACACCGGGACAGGGGAAGAGACCCAGTACTTC.

The rearrangement links TRBV4-1 to TRBJ1-2, with no clear D. Trimming pared 0 bases from V and 2 bases from J, leaving 10 bases between. The CDR3 consists of 15 residues. Germline lookup yields CDR1 MGHRA and CDR2 YSYEKL. CDR3 sequence (DNA): TGCGCCAGCAGCCAAGATCGCGGCGGAAACTATGGCTACACCTTC. Amino acid sequence: CASSQDRGGNYGYTF.

This chain uses TRBV7-2 with TRBJ2-7; 12 bases are a match to TRBD2. The CDR3 sequence is 15 residues long. Germline V gene data show CDR1 as SGHTA and CDR2 as FQGNSA. The V segment lost 4 bases and the J segment 2 bases; nucleotides outside the gene matches: 3. CDR3 sequence: CASSYLAGGTYEQYF. The CDR3 nucleotides are TGTGCCAGCAGCTATCTAGCGGGAGGGACCTACGAGCAGTACTTC. The whole variable domain, filled in from reference TRBV7-2 and TRBJ2-7, reads GAGVSQSPSNKVTEKGKDVELRCDPISGHTALYWYRQSLGQGLEFLIYFQGNSAPDKSGLPSDRFSAERTGGSVSTLTIQRTQQEDSAVYLCASSYLAGGTYEQYFGPGTRLTVT.

The V gene is TRBV5-1, the J gene TRBJ1-1; the D is unclear. The CDR3 sequence is 19 residues long. Per the germline V gene, CDR1 is SGHRS and CDR2 is YFSETQ. V was clipped by 0 bases and J by 0 bases, with 21 bases between them. CDR3 in amino acids: CASSLAKGPQSLMNTEAFF. The CDR3 DNA sequence: TGCGCCAGCAGCTTGGCCAAAGGGCCTCAGTCCCTCATGAACACTGAAGCTTTCTTT.

V gene TRBV28 combines with J gene TRBJ2-7; perhaps D is TRBD1 or TRBD2 (5 bases each). The germline V gene has CDR1 MDHEN and CDR2 SYDVKM. The CDR3 consists of 13 residues. V lost 3 bases and J lost 5, with 11 bases in between. The CDR3: CASSFIRGNEQYF. DNA for the CDR3: TGTGCCAGCAGTTTCATCCGGGGCAACGAGCAGTACTTC.

This chain joins TRBV19 and TRBJ1-4; 7 nucleotides line up with TRBD1. Germline V CDR1 and CDR2: LNHDA, SQIVND (reference sequence). There are 12 residues in the CDR3. V shed 3 bases, J shed 12 bases, and the junction held 4 bases outside the gene matches. CDR3 sequence reads: CASSISTGQLFF. DNA for the CDR3: TGTGCCAGTAGTATTTCGACAGGGCAACTGTTTTTT.

V is TRBV9 and J is TRBJ2-1; D ambiguous. The CDR3 sequence is 14 residues long. V was cut by 1 base and J by 2 bases, with 7 bases left in between. Germline CDR1 reads SGDLS; CDR2 reads YYNGEE. The CDR3, as DNA: TGTGCCAGCAGCGTACAGGTCCCCTACAATGAGCAGTTCTTC. Protein sequence: CASSVQVPYNEQFF. The whole variable domain, remainder taken from reference TRBV9 and TRBJ2-1, is DSGVTQTPKHLITATGQRVTLRCSPRSGDLSVYWYQQSLDQGLQFLIQYYNGEERAKGNILERFSAQQFPDLHSELNLSSLELGDSALYFCASSVQVPYNEQFFGPGTRLTVL.

This clone was counted only a few times. The chain recombines TRBV11-2 with TRBJ2-7; D could derive from TRBD1 or TRBD2 (5 bases each). Per the germline V gene, CDR1 is SGHAT and CDR2 is FQNNGV. V was clipped by 2 bases and J by 12 bases, with 23 bases between them. The CDR3 has 15 residues. Here the CDR3 reads CASSLITRGNVVGYF. CDR3 in DNA: TGTGCCAGCAGCTTAATCACCCGGGGCAACGTGGTGGGGTACTTC.

This rearrangement joins TRBV18 to TRBJ2-7, with 9 bases aligning to TRBD2. The junction had 6 bases not matched to a gene; V was cut back by 1 base and J by 2 bases. Germline V gene sequence: CDR1 KGHSH, CDR2 LQKENI. The CDR3 is 16 residues long. This CDR3 is CASSPRPSSGTYEQYF. CDR3 sequence (DNA): TGTGCCAGCTCACCACGACCATCTAGCGGGACCTACGAGCAGTACTTC.

The gene calls are TRBV7-9 and TRBJ2-3; TRBD2 might be the D (6 bases). The CDR3 loop spans 15 amino acids. Germline CDR1 is SEHNR and CDR2 is FQNEAQ (reference sequence). V was trimmed by 5 bases and J by 2 bases, leaving 14 bases between them. For the CDR3, the DNA is TGTGCCAGCAGCGCACTTAGCGGACCCACAGATACGCAGTATTTT. Amino acid sequence: CASSALSGPTDTQYF. The entire variable domain, with the rest obtained from reference TRBV7-9 and TRBJ2-3, is as follows: DTGVSQNPRHKITKRGQNVTFRCDPISEHNRLYWYRQTLGQGPEFLTYFQNEAQLEKSRLLSDRFSAERPKGSFSTLEIQRTEQGDSAMYLCASSALSGPTDTQYFGPGTRLTVL.

J is TRBJ1-2 and V is TRBV29-1, with 9 positions matching TRBD1. This CDR3 has 14 residues. J lost 4 bases, V lost 3 bases, and 6 bases had no gene match. The germline V gene has CDR1 SQVTM and CDR2 ANQGSEA. The CDR3 loop is CSVDPGTGSYGYTF. CDR3 nucleotides: TGCAGCGTTGACCCCGGGACAGGGTCCTATGGCTACACCTTC. Complete variable domain (other parts from reference TRBV29-1 and TRBJ1-2): SAVISQKPSRDICQRGTSLTIQCQVDSQVTMMFWYRQQPGQSLTLIATANQGSEATYESGFVIDKFPISRPNLTFSTLTVSNMSPEDSSIYLCSVDPGTGSYGYTFGSGTRLTVV.

The chain couples TRBV4-2 to TRBJ2-1; no firm D call. Germline V lookup: CDR1 LGHNA, CDR2 YNFKEQ. V lost 5 bases, J lost 7 bases, and 6 bases lay in between. The CDR3 length is 11 residues. DNA of the CDR3: TGTGCCAGCAGCGGTATAAATGAGCAGTTCTTC. Residues: CASSGINEQFF.

J is TRBJ1-5 and V is TRBV27; 10 positions match TRBD1. Germline-derived CDR1 and CDR2 are MNHEY and SMNVEV (reference sequence). This CDR3 contains 15 residues. Trimming took 5 bases from V and 8 from J; bases not matched to a gene: 9. CDR3 sequence (DNA): TGTGCCAGCAGTACCAGACAGGGGGCTTGGGAGCCCCAGCATTTT. This codes for CASSTRQGAWEPQHF.

The V and J genes are TRBV7-7 and TRBJ2-7, with D tentatively TRBD2 (5 bases). The germline V gene encodes CDR1 SSHAT and CDR2 FNYEAQ (reference sequence). This CDR3 spans 13 amino acids. Trimming pared 5 bases from V and 2 bases from J, leaving 10 bases between. The CDR3 coding sequence is TGTGCCAGCAGCGTCTCCGGGACCTACGAGCAGTACTTC. Encoded protein: CASSVSGTYEQYF.